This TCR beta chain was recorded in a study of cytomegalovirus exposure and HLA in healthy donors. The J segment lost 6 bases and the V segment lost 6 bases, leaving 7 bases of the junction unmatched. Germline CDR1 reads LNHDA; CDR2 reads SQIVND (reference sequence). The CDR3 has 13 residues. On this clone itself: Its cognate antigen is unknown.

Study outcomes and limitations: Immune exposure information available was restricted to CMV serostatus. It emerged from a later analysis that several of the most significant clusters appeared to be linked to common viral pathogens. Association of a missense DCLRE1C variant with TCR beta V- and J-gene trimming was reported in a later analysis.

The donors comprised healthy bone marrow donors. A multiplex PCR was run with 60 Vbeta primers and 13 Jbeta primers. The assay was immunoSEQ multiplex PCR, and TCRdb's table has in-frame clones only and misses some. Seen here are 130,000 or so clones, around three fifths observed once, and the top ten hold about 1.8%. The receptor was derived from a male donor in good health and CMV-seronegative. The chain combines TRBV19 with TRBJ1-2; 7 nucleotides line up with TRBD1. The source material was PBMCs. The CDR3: CASSNTGDDGYTF. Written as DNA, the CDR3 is TGTGCCAGTAGCAACACAGGGGATGATGGCTACACCTTC.